This T cell receptor (beta chain) was sequenced in a study of tumour-infiltrating T cells in Burkitt lymphoma. Whole-study context: Overall and progression-free survival were predicted by productive clonality.

Repertoires were generated with immunoSEQ multiplex PCR, while TCRdb's copy carries only in-frame clones and drops some. The sample has 15,000 to 20,000 clones, just under 80% seen once. Trimming took 9 bases from V and 6 from J, leaving 14 bases between them. Germline V lookup: CDR1 SNHLY, CDR2 FYNNEI. CDR3 length: 13 amino acids. The chain recombines TRBV2 with TRBJ2-2; D possibly uses TRBD1 or TRBD2 (6 bases each). This receptor was obtained from a human donor with diffuse large B-cell lymphoma. The sequenced sample consisted of tumor tissue. Here the CDR3 DNA reads TGTGCCAGAGGGGGACTCTTGCCCGGGGAGCTGTTTTTT. The encoded protein is CARGGLLPGELFF.